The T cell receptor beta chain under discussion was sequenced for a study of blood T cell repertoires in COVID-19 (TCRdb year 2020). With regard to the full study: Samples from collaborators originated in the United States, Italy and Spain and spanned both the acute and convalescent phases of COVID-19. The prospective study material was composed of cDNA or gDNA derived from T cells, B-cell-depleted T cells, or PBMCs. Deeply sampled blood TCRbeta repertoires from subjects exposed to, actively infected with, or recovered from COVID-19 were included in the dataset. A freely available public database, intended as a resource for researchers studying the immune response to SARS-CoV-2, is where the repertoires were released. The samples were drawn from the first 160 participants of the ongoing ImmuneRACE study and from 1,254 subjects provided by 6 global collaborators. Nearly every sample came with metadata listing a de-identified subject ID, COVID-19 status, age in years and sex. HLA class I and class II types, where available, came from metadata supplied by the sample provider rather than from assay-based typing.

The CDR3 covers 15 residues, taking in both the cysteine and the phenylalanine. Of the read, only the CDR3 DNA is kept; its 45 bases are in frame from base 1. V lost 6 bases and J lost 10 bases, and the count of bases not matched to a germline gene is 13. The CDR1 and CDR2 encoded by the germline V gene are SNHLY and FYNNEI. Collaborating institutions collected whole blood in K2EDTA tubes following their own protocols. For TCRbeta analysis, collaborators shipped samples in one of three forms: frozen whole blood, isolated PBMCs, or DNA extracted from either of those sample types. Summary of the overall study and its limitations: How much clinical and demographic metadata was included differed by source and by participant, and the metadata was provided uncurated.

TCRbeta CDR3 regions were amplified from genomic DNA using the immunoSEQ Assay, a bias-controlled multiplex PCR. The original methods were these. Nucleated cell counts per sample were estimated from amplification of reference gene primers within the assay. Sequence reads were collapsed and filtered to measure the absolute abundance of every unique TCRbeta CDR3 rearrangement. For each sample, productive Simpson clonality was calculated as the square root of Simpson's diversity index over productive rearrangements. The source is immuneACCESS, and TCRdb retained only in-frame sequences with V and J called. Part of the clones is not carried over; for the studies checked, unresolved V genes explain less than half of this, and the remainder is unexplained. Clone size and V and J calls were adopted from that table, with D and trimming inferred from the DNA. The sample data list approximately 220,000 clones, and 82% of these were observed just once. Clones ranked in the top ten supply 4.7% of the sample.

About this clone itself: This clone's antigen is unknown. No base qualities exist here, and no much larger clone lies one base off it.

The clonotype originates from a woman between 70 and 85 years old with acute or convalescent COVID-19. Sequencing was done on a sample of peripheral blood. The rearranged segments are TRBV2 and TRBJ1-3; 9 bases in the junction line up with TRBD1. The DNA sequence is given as TGTGCCAGCAGCGGCCCGGGACAGGGTGGATCGACCATATATTTT. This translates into CASSGPGQGGSTIYF.